These 32 T cell receptor beta chains came from one sample sequenced in a study of long-term antiretroviral therapy in people with HIV (dated by TCRdb to between 2021 and 2023). The immunoSEQ hsTCRB v3.0 assay was used at survey level resolution for TRB variable region sequencing. This immuneACCESS table, as held by TCRdb, lists in-frame sequences with V and J called but not all clones. Of the missing ones, under half trace to an unresolved V gene in checked studies; the others have no known cause. Counted in this sample were some 3,500 clones; about 88% of them appeared once. The ten largest clones add up to about 4.5% of the sample. The material was unsorted PBMCs, obtained 0.3 years after starting antiretroviral therapy. These receptors were collected from a woman in her 50s with HIV.

Notes on this clone: Other DNA sequences in this sample translate to the same CDR3. This chain connects TRBV7-8 to TRBJ2-7; 7 bases fit TRBD1. The germline gives CDR1 SGHVS, CDR2 FQNEAQ. V gave up 8 bases and J gave up 3 bases; unmatched junction bases: 4. The CDR3 length is 12 residues. CDR3 protein: CASSRQGYEQYF. The CDR3, as DNA: TGTGCCAGCTCCAGACAGGGCTACGAGCAGTACTTC.

The chain uses TRBV6-5 and TRBJ1-1; the match to TRBD1 covers 7 bases. The V gene's germline CDR1 is MNHEY and CDR2 SVGAGI. V gave up 2 bases and J gave up 3 bases; unmatched junction bases: 6. This CDR3 contains 15 residues. DNA of the CDR3: TGTGCCAGCAGTTACGTTCGGAGGGGGCACACTGAAGCTTTCTTT. It yields the protein CASSYVRRGHTEAFF.

The rearrangement links TRBV29-1 to TRBJ2-1; 7 bases line up with TRBD2. J was trimmed by 8 bases and V by 5 bases; bases with no gene match: 21. The CDR3 extends over 17 amino acids. CDR1 SQVTM and CDR2 ANQGSEA come from the germline V gene. The CDR3 sequence is CSVIIEYRLAFIDEQFF. Here the CDR3 DNA reads TGCAGCGTTATTATCGAGTATAGACTAGCCTTTATCGATGAGCAGTTCTTC.

This chain joins TRBV4-3 and TRBJ2-2, with TRBD2 matching over 9 bases. The ends lost 3 bases at V and 2 bases at J; junction bases unmatched: 4. The CDR3 runs to 16 residues. The germline gives CDR1 LGHNA, CDR2 YSLEER. CDR3 in amino acids: CASSHQAGGNTGELFF. In nucleotides, the CDR3 is TGCGCCAGCAGCCACCAAGCGGGGGGCAACACCGGGGAGCTGTTTTTT.

The chain joins TRBV5-1 to TRBJ1-1; tentatively, D is TRBD1 (5 bases). The germline V gene has CDR1 SGHRS and CDR2 YFSETQ. The V end lost 3 bases, the J end lost 1 base, and 10 bases lay between the germline ends. CDR3 length: 14 residues. CDR3 sequence: CASSYGGGNTEAFF. CDR3 DNA: TGCGCCAGCAGCTATGGGGGAGGGAACACTGAAGCTTTCTTT.

As DNA, the CDR3 is TGTGCCAGCAGAGGAGACCGACAGGGGGCTGTCTATGGCTACACCTTC. Amino acid sequence: CASRGDRQGAVYGYTF. J is TRBJ1-2 and V is TRBV2; 10 nucleotides align to TRBD1. Germline V gene data show CDR1 as SNHLY and CDR2 as FYNNEI. There are 16 residues in the CDR3. V lost 6 bases to trimming and J lost 4 bases; unmatched junction nucleotides: 11.

This chain connects TRBV5-1 to TRBJ1-1, with 7 bases identical to TRBD1. With V trimmed by 1 base and J by 1 base, 7 bases remained unmatched. Germline CDR1 is SGHRS and CDR2 is YFSETQ. The CDR3 totals 16 residues. The CDR3 loop is CASSLRQGGRNTEAFF. CDR3 bases: TGCGCCAGCAGCTTGCGACAGGGAGGGAGGAACACTGAAGCTTTCTTT.

The chain employs TRBV4-1 and TRBJ2-4; 7 positions agree with TRBD1. Looked up from germline, CDR1 is MGHRA and CDR2 is YSYEKL. The V segment lost 4 bases and the J segment 1 base; nucleotides outside the gene matches: 13. The CDR3 sequence is 18 residues long. The CDR3 nucleotides are TGCGCCAGCAGCCCAGGACCGGAGACAGGGTGGGCCAAAAACATTCAGTACTTC. It encodes CASSPGPETGWAKNIQYF.

This clone was picked up one time. The chain is built from TRBV6-6 and TRBJ1-1; D possibly corresponds to TRBD1 (5 bases). V was shortened by 10 bases and J by 5 bases, with 14 bases between the two germline ends. Germline loops: CDR1 MNHNY, CDR2 SVGAGI (reference sequence). The CDR3 spans 12 residues. The CDR3 sequence: CATSEGRTEAFF. The CDR3 DNA sequence: TGTGCCACCAGCGAGGGGAGGACTGAAGCTTTCTTT.

This chain links TRBV2 with TRBJ2-1; 9 positions agree with TRBD2. J gave up 2 bases and V 6 bases, and 5 bases lay outside the gene matches. There are 15 residues in the CDR3. Germline assignment: CDR1 SNHLY and CDR2 FYNNEI. CDR3: CASRRGLAAYNEQFF. The CDR3 DNA sequence: TGTGCCAGCAGGAGGGGACTAGCAGCCTACAATGAGCAGTTCTTC.

This clone was detected a few times. V gene TRBV5-6 combines with J gene TRBJ2-3, with TRBD2 matching 11 bases. The V gene's germline CDR1 is SGHDT and CDR2 YYEEEE. The trim removed 0 bases at V and 5 bases at J, leaving 8 bases unmatched. CDR3 size: 17 residues. CDR3 amino acids: CASSLALLAGAIDTQYF. The CDR3 nucleotides read TGTGCCAGCAGCTTGGCTCTACTAGCGGGGGCAATAGATACGCAGTATTTT.

The chain carries TRBV2 and TRBJ2-7, with D tentatively TRBD1 (6 bases). Germline V gene lookup returns CDR1 SNHLY and CDR2 FYNNEI. Trimming removed 6 bases at V and 3 bases at J, with 9 bases between. The CDR3 consists of 12 residues. CDR3 coding DNA: TGTGCCAGCAGGGCAGGGGTCTACGAGCAGTACTTC. This codes for CASRAGVYEQYF.

The V gene is TRBV19, the J gene TRBJ1-2, with D possibly TRBD1 on 5 matching bases. CDR3 length: 13 residues. V was clipped by 5 bases and J by 4 bases, with 11 bases between them. CDR1 is LNHDA, CDR2 SQIVND, per germline (reference sequence). The CDR3 coding sequence is TGTGCCAGTAGTGGTTGGGGGTTCTATGGCTACACCTTC. The encoded protein is CASSGWGFYGYTF.

The rearrangement uses TRBV5-6 and TRBJ1-1; TRBD1 might be the D (5 bases). Germline CDR1 and CDR2: SGHDT and YYEEEE. The CDR3 is made up of 12 amino acids. V was shortened by 1 base and J by 7 bases, with 8 bases between the two germline ends. CDR3 residues: CASSLWGLEAFF. The CDR3 nucleotides read TGTGCCAGCAGCTTGTGGGGCCTTGAAGCTTTCTTT.

V gene TRBV19 combines with J gene TRBJ1-1; a possible D gene is TRBD1 (6 bases). The germline CDR1 and CDR2 sequences are LNHDA and SQIVND (reference sequence). The CDR3 contains 16 residues. V was pared by 6 bases and J by 4 bases, with 21 bases between. CDR3 amino acids: CASRGIRGASSTEAFF. CDR3 sequence (DNA): TGTGCCAGTAGGGGGATCAGGGGAGCGTCGAGCACTGAAGCTTTCTTT.

The CDR3 reads CASSAGAVGYTF. As DNA, the CDR3 is TGTGCCAGCAGTGCGGGGGCGGTTGGCTACACCTTC. The chain has TRBV6-1 and TRBJ1-2; weak D call: TRBD1 (6 bases). The germline CDR1 and CDR2 sequences are MNHNS and SASEGT. V gave up 4 bases and J gave up 7 bases, with 10 bases separating them. CDR3 length equals 12 residues.

V is TRBV7-2 and J is TRBJ2-5; weak D call: TRBD1 (7 bases). Germline V gene data show CDR1 as SGHTA and CDR2 as FQGNSA. The germline V and J ends were trimmed by 5 bases and 5 bases, with 18 bases remaining between them. This CDR3 region has 15 residues. CDR3 nucleotides: TGTGCCAGCAGCCAGGGGGGTAGGGTCGGGGAGACCCAGTACTTC. This codes for CASSQGGRVGETQYF.

V is TRBV5-6 and J is TRBJ1-5, with 7 nucleotides matching TRBD1. The V segment lost 1 base and the J segment 7 bases; nucleotides outside the gene matches: 5. Germline CDR1 is SGHDT and CDR2 is YYEEEE. The CDR3 loop spans 14 amino acids. The CDR3 here is CASSLQGGGQPQHF. In nucleotides, the CDR3 is TGTGCCAGCAGCTTGCAGGGAGGGGGCCAGCCCCAGCATTTT.

The chain uses TRBV29-1 and TRBJ2-7; 9 positions agree with TRBD1. The V and J ends lost 4 bases and 1 base, in that order; junction bases with no gene match: 5. CDR1 SQVTM and CDR2 ANQGSEA come from the germline V gene. The CDR3 sequence is 14 residues long. The CDR3 sequence: CSVAGTGFSYEQYF. The DNA of the CDR3 is TGCAGCGTTGCCGGGACAGGGTTTTCCTACGAGCAGTACTTC.

V is TRBV11-1 and J is TRBJ2-5; 7 nucleotides align to TRBD1. V trimming: 3 bases; J trimming: 2 bases; junction bases outside the gene matches: 6. The CDR3 contains 15 residues. CDR1 and CDR2 from the germline V gene are SGHAT and FQDESV (reference sequence). CDR3 sequence reads: CASSFHDRVQETQYF. The CDR3 bases are TGTGCCAGCAGCTTCCACGACAGGGTACAAGAGACCCAGTACTTC.

J is TRBJ1-1 and V is TRBV9; TRBD1 aligns across 8 bases. The V gene's germline CDR1 is SGDLS and CDR2 YYNGEE. The CDR3 loop spans 15 amino acids. Trimming at V came to 4 bases and at J to 2 bases, leaving 7 bases not matched to a gene. The CDR3 loop reads CASSPRDRSNTEAFF. For the CDR3, the DNA is TGTGCCAGCAGCCCCCGGGACAGGTCTAACACTGAAGCTTTCTTT.

The chain links TRBV6-1 to TRBJ1-2, with TRBD1 matching 7 bases. Germline V lookup: CDR1 MNHNS, CDR2 SASEGT. The CDR3 sequence is 15 residues long. J was trimmed by 4 bases and V by 4 bases; bases with no gene match: 9. In DNA, the CDR3 is TGTGCCAGCAGTGTTGAGGGGGCGCCCCCCTATGGCTACACCTTC. It codes for CASSVEGAPPYGYTF.

The chain employs TRBV27 and TRBJ1-4; D ambiguous. This CDR3 has 14 residues. In germline, CDR1 is MNHEY, CDR2 SMNVEV (reference sequence). The germline V and J ends were trimmed by 7 bases and 5 bases, with 14 bases remaining between them. CDR3 in amino acids: CASTHLFTNEKLFF. The CDR3 DNA reads TGTGCCAGCACTCACCTTTTTACCAATGAAAAACTGTTTTTT.

The table lists this clone with a count of one. The chain carries TRBV29-1 and TRBJ2-5; D not certain. Trimming took 4 bases from V and 2 from J, leaving 11 bases between them. Germline V lookup: CDR1 SQVTM, CDR2 ANQGSEA. The CDR3 loop spans 13 amino acids. The CDR3 DNA sequence: TGCAGCGTTGTGGCCAGCTCTCAAGAGACCCAGTACTTC. It codes for CSVVASSQETQYF. The full variable domain, with the rest looked up from reference TRBV29-1 and TRBJ2-5, is SAVISQKPSRDICQRGTSLTIQCQVDSQVTMMFWYRQQPGQSLTLIATANQGSEATYESGFVIDKFPISRPNLTFSTLTVSNMSPEDSSIYLCSVVASSQETQYFGPGTRLLVL.

This chain uses TRBV6-5 with TRBJ2-2, with unresolved D. Germline V gene sequence: CDR1 MNHEY, CDR2 SVGAGI. This CDR3 has 11 residues. With 8 bases removed from V and 3 bases from J, the gap between germline ends came to 4 bases. DNA for the CDR3: TGTGCCAGCTCCCACACCGGGGAGCTGTTTTTT. This sequence encodes CASSHTGELFF.

The V call is TRBV6-1, the J call TRBJ2-3, with 9 positions matching TRBD2. V shed 4 bases and J 5 bases; nucleotides not matched to a gene: 7. The CDR3 is 15 residues long. Germline CDR1 reads MNHNS; CDR2 reads SASEGT. This CDR3 reads CASSVSGGFGDTQYF. The CDR3, as DNA: TGTGCCAGCAGTGTAAGCGGGGGGTTTGGAGATACGCAGTATTTT.

In DNA, the CDR3 is TGTGCCAGCAGTTCGACTAGCCCTGACACCGGGGAGCTGTTTTTT. Translating it yields CASSSTSPDTGELFF. This chain uses TRBV7-9 with TRBJ2-2; 7 nucleotides agree with TRBD2. The CDR3 runs to 15 residues. Germline trimming cut 6 bases from V and 3 bases from J; bases unmatched to any gene: 7. Germline CDR1 and CDR2: SEHNR and FQNEAQ (reference sequence).

This chain joins TRBV5-1 and TRBJ1-1; 7 bases line up with TRBD1. There are 16 residues in the CDR3. The germline V gene encodes CDR1 SGHRS and CDR2 YFSETQ. V lost 4 bases to trimming and J lost 1 base; unmatched junction nucleotides: 10. The CDR3 region is CASSSIPGQTNTEAFF. The CDR3 nucleotides are TGCGCCAGCAGCAGTATCCCGGGACAGACGAACACTGAAGCTTTCTTT. The variable domain in full, completed from reference TRBV5-1 and TRBJ1-1, reads KAGVTQTPRYLIKTRGQQVTLSCSPISGHRSVSWYQQTPGQGLQFLFEYFSETQRNKGNFPGRFSGRQFSNSRSEMNVSTLELGDSALYLCASSSIPGQTNTEAFFGQGTRLTVV.

This clone appeared a single time. The genes are TRBV11-2 and TRBJ2-1; the D is unclear. V dropped 2 bases and J dropped 4 bases, with 9 bases sitting between them. Per the germline V gene, CDR1 is SGHAT and CDR2 is FQNNGV. This CDR3 is built from 14 residues. CDR3: CASSLWTVYNEQFF. As DNA, the CDR3 is TGTGCCAGCAGCTTATGGACGGTTTACAATGAGCAGTTCTTC. Complete variable domain (other parts from reference TRBV11-2 and TRBJ2-1): EAGVAQSPRYKIIEKRQSVAFWCNPISGHATLYWYQQILGQGPKLLIQFQNNGVVDDSQLPKDRFSAERLKGVDSTLKIQPAKLEDSAVYLCASSLWTVYNEQFFGPGTRLTVL.

This rearrangement joins TRBV7-2 to TRBJ2-3; TRBD2 matches at 14 bases. Losses at the gene ends were 1 base for V and 4 bases for J; bases not matched to a gene: 7. This CDR3 is built from 18 residues. Germline CDR1 and CDR2: SGHTA and FQGNSA. In DNA, the CDR3 is TGTGCCAGCAGCTTAGTGGGGACTAGCGGGGGCGGGCCAGATACGCAGTATTTT. This sequence encodes CASSLVGTSGGGPDTQYF.

The genes are TRBV7-6 and TRBJ2-5, with a weak D call TRBD2 (7 bases). V was shortened by 0 bases and J by 5 bases, with 13 bases between the two germline ends. The CDR3 has 15 residues. CDR1 is SGHVS, CDR2 FNYEAQ, per germline. The chain's CDR3 is CASSLAVGGQETQYF. CDR3 DNA: TGTGCCAGCAGCTTAGCAGTCGGGGGGCAGGAGACCCAGTACTTC.

The chain couples TRBV13 to TRBJ2-7; no clear D. CDR3 length: 13 amino acids. Trimming took 0 bases from V and 7 from J, leaving 10 bases between them. Germline CDR1 is PRHDT and CDR2 is FYEKMQ (reference sequence). The CDR3 nucleotides are TGTGCCAGCAGCTTAGGCCGGGTCTCTGAGCAGTACTTC. Translation: CASSLGRVSEQYF.